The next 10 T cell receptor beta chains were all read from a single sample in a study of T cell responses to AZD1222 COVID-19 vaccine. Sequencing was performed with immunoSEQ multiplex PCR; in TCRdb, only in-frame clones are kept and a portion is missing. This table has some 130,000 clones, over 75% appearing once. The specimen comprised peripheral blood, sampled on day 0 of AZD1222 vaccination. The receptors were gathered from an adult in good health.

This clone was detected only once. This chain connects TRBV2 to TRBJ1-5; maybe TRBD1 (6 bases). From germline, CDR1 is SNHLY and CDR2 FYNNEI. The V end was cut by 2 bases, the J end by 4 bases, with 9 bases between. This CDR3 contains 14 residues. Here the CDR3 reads CASSEQQGNQPQHF. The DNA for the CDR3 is TGTGCCAGCAGTGAACAACAGGGAAATCAGCCCCAGCATTTT.

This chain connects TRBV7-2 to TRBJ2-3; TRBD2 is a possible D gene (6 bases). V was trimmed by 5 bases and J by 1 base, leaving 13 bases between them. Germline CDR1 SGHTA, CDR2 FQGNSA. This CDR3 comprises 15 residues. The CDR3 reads CASSLQLAGTDTQYF. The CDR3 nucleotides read TGTGCCAGCAGCCTACAACTAGCTGGCACAGATACGCAGTATTTT.

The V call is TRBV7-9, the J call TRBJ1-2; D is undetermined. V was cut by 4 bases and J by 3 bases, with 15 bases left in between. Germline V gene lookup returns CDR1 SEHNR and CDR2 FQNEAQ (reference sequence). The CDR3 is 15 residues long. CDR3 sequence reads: CASSSRELRDYGYTF. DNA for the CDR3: TGTGCCAGCAGCTCCCGGGAGTTAAGAGACTATGGCTACACCTTC. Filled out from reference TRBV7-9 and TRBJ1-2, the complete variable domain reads DTGVSQNPRHKITKRGQNVTFRCDPISEHNRLYWYRQTLGQGPEFLTYFQNEAQLEKSRLLSDRFSAERPKGSFSTLEIQRTEQGDSAMYLCASSSRELRDYGYTFGSGTRLTVV.

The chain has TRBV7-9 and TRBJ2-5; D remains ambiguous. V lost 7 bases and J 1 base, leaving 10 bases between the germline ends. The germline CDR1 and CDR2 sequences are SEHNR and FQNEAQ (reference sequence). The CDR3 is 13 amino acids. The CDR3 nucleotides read TGTGCCAGCATCCGAGGCGGCCAAGAGACCCAGTACTTC. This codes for CASIRGGQETQYF.

The DNA for the CDR3 is TGTGCCAGCAGTTACTCCGGGGTGGACACTGAAGCTTTCTTT. This encodes CASSYSGVDTEAFF. V usage is TRBV6-6 and J usage is TRBJ1-1; D ambiguous. Trimming pared 0 bases from V and 3 bases from J, leaving 8 bases between. This CDR3 has 14 residues. Per the germline V gene, CDR1 is MNHNY and CDR2 is SVGAGI (reference sequence).

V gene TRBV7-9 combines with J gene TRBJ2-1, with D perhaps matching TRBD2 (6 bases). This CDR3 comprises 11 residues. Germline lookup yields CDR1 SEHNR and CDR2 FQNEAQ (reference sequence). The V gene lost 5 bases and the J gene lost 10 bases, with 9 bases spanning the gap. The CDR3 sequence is CASSLSGEQFF. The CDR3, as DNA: TGTGCCAGCAGCCTCAGCGGGGAGCAGTTCTTC.

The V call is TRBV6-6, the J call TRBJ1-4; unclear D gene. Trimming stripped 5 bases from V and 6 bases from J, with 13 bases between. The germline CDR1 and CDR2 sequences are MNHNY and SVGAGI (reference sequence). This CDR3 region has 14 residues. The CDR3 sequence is CASSNTGVYEKLFF. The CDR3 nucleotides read TGTGCCAGCAGTAATACGGGAGTTTATGAAAAACTGTTTTTT.

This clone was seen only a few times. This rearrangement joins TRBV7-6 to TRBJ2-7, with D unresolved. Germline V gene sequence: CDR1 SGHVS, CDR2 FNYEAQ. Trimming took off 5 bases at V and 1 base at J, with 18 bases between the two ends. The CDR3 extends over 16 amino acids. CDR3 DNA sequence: TGTGCCAGCAGCCTCCTCCTGGCCGCCCCTTCCTACGAGCAGTACTTC. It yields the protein CASSLLLAAPSYEQYF.

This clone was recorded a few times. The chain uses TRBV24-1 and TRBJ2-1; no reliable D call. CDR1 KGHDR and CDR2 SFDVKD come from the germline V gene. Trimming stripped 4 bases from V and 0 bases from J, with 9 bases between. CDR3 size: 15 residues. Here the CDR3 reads CATSDLWGSYNEQFF. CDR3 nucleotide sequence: TGTGCCACCAGTGACCTTTGGGGCTCCTACAATGAGCAGTTCTTC.

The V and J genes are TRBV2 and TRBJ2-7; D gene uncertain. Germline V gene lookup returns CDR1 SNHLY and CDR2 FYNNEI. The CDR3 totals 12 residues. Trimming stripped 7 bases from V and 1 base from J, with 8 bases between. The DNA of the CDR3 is TGTGCCAGCACAGATCTATCCTACGAGCAGTACTTC. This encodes CASTDLSYEQYF.